The clone carrying this TCR beta chain was seen only once. Its specificity is unknown. The entry originates in a study of cytomegalovirus exposure and HLA in healthy donors. Trimming at V came to 4 bases and at J to 2 bases, leaving 7 bases not matched to a gene. The CDR3 spans 15 residues. Germline V gives CDR1 SGHVS, CDR2 FQNEAQ. Study observations and caveats: A later analysis appeared to link common viral pathogens to several of the most significant clusters. More clonal expansion characterized HLA-associated TCR beta chains than equally common others in a later analysis.

PCR used 60 Vbeta primers and 13 Jbeta primers. Repertoires were generated with immunoSEQ multiplex PCR, while TCRdb's copy carries only in-frame clones and drops some. The sample consists of roughly 150,000 clones, around 75% of them appearing once. Sequencing was done on a sample of PBMCs. The receptor comes from a woman in her forties or fifties in good health and CMV-seropositive. This sequence joins TRBV7-8 and TRBJ2-5; 7 bases agree with TRBD1. CDR3: CASSSYRGQQETQYF. CDR3 sequence (DNA): TGTGCCAGCAGCTCTTACAGGGGACAACAAGAGACCCAGTACTTC.